One and the same sample provided the 23 T cell receptor beta chains below, sequenced in a study of cytomegalovirus exposure and HLA in healthy donors (dated by TCRdb to about 2017). The protocol used for the library was the immunoSEQ multiplex PCR assay. For the multiplex PCR, a mixture combining 60 forward primers for TCR Vbeta segments and 13 reverse primers for TCR Jbeta segments was used. Entries here come from immuneACCESS through TCRdb and include only in-frame sequences with V and J called. Some clones fail to appear in such tables; in the studies checked, an unresolved V gene covers under half of the shortfall, and the cause of the remainder is unknown. This sample gives approximately 210,000 clones in total; about 76% of them show up just once. The ten largest clones capture approximately 0.39% of the sample. Input material: PBMCs. These receptors all stem from a male donor in good health and CMV-seropositive.

The chain is built from TRBV6-5 and TRBJ2-5; no clear D gene. V was clipped by 3 bases and J by 5 bases, with 13 bases between them. CDR1 MNHEY and CDR2 SVGAGI come from the germline V gene. There are 14 residues in the CDR3. CDR3 in amino acids: CASSYSTERETQYF. The DNA of the CDR3 is TGTGCCAGCAGTTATAGCACGGAAAGGGAGACCCAGTACTTC.

The chain joins TRBV10-3 to TRBJ1-2; TRBD1 agrees at 12 bases. With 3 bases clipped from V and 7 bases from J, the junction kept 6 bases outside the gene matches. Looked up from germline, CDR1 is ENHRY and CDR2 is SYGVKD. The CDR3 spans 15 residues. Here the CDR3 DNA reads TGTGCCATCAGTGATTTGGGACAGGGGGCGGGTGGCTACACCTTC. The encoded protein is CAISDLGQGAGGYTF.

V and J are TRBV29-1 and TRBJ1-2, with TRBD1 as a possible D gene (5 bases). Trimming pared 4 bases from V and 4 bases from J, leaving 13 bases between. Germline V gene data show CDR1 as SQVTM and CDR2 as ANQGSEA. The length of the CDR3 is 13 residues. The CDR3 loop is CSVGEGQIYGYTF. The CDR3 region has the DNA TGCAGCGTTGGAGAGGGGCAGATCTATGGCTACACCTTC. Supplemented by reference TRBV29-1 and TRBJ1-2, the full variable domain reads SAVISQKPSRDICQRGTSLTIQCQVDSQVTMMFWYRQQPGQSLTLIATANQGSEATYESGFVIDKFPISRPNLTFSTLTVSNMSPEDSSIYLCSVGEGQIYGYTFGSGTRLTVV.

The rearrangement joins TRBV2 to TRBJ2-1; D unresolved. V lost 4 bases to trimming and J lost 0 bases, with 4 bases between them. The CDR3 loop spans 13 amino acids. CDR1 is SNHLY, CDR2 FYNNEI, per germline. The CDR3 here is CASSGRSYNEQFF. CDR3 bases: TGTGCCAGCAGTGGTCGCTCCTACAATGAGCAGTTCTTC.

This sequence joins TRBV15 and TRBJ2-1; D possibly corresponds to TRBD2 (6 bases). Trimming took 4 bases from V and 5 from J, leaving 15 bases between them. This CDR3 is built from 15 residues. Germline V gives CDR1 LNHNV, CDR2 YYDKDF (reference sequence). The CDR3 protein is CATSIGQGGNNEQFF. In nucleotides, the CDR3 is TGTGCCACCAGCATAGGTCAAGGCGGGAACAATGAGCAGTTCTTC.

The chain employs TRBV4-3 and TRBJ2-7, with 10 bases aligning to TRBD2. J gave up 2 bases and V 2 bases, and 3 bases lay outside the gene matches. Germline V lookup: CDR1 LGHNA, CDR2 YSLEER. The CDR3 sequence is 15 residues long. The CDR3 sequence: CASSQFTSGTYEQYF. CDR3 nucleotides: TGCGCCAGCAGCCAATTCACTAGCGGGACCTACGAGCAGTACTTC.

The rearrangement uses TRBV28 and TRBJ2-1; the match to TRBD2 covers 12 bases. Germline V gives CDR1 MDHEN, CDR2 SYDVKM. Trimming took 5 bases from V and 10 from J; bases not matched to a gene: 6. This CDR3 spans 14 amino acids. CDR3 residues: CASSLAGGIREQFF. The CDR3 nucleotides are TGTGCCAGCAGTCTAGCGGGAGGGATCCGAGAGCAGTTCTTC.

This clone was observed a handful of times. The chain uses TRBV7-2 and TRBJ1-4, with D perhaps matching TRBD1 (5 bases). Germline lookup yields CDR1 SGHTA and CDR2 FQGNSA. The V and J ends lost 3 bases and 10 bases respectively, with 15 bases between them. CDR3 length: 14 residues. CDR3 nucleotide sequence: TGTGCCAGCAGCTTGGACATCCAAGCAGGAAAACTGTTTTTT. This translates into CASSLDIQAGKLFF.

V usage is TRBV5-1 and J usage is TRBJ2-2, with TRBD1 matching 7 bases. CDR1 is SGHRS, CDR2 YFSETQ, per germline. V trimming: 2 bases; J trimming: 4 bases; junction bases outside the gene matches: 2. The CDR3 loop spans 14 amino acids. The CDR3 DNA reads as TGCGCCAGCAGCTTCCGGGACAGCACCGGGGAGCTGTTTTTT. Protein product: CASSFRDSTGELFF. Full variable domain (remainder filled in from reference TRBV5-1 and TRBJ2-2): KAGVTQTPRYLIKTRGQQVTLSCSPISGHRSVSWYQQTPGQGLQFLFEYFSETQRNKGNFPGRFSGRQFSNSRSEMNVSTLELGDSALYLCASSFRDSTGELFFGEGSRLTVL.

The chain recombines TRBV6-5 with TRBJ1-1; weak D call: TRBD1 (6 bases). Germline CDR1 is MNHEY and CDR2 is SVGAGI. V was cut by 1 base and J by 7 bases, with 16 bases left in between. This CDR3 has 15 residues. The CDR3 coding sequence is TGTGCCAGCAGTTACTACGGGACAATGAACGATGAAGCTTTCTTT. Translated: CASSYYGTMNDEAFF.

J is TRBJ2-5 and V is TRBV13, with D possibly TRBD1 on 6 matching bases. The J call is uncertain, as TRBJ2-7 better fits the DNA end. The CDR3 is 13 residues long. Germline V CDR1 and CDR2: PRHDT, FYEKMQ (reference sequence). The CDR3: CASGGFPSYEQYF. The CDR3 nucleotides are TGTGCCAGCGGGGGCTTTCCCTCCTACGAGCAGTACTTC.

In this sample, this clone turned up a few times. The chain carries TRBV27 and TRBJ2-7, with D perhaps matching TRBD1 (5 bases). The CDR3 runs 13 residues. Germline V gene lookup returns CDR1 MNHEY and CDR2 SMNVEV (reference sequence). Trimming took off 2 bases at V and 3 bases at J, with 8 bases between the two ends. As DNA, the CDR3 is TGTGCCAGCAGTTTACAGGGTGGCTACGAGCAGTACTTC. This encodes CASSLQGGYEQYF.

The chain has TRBV4-2 and TRBJ2-2; D is possibly TRBD1 (5 bases). This CDR3 region has 17 residues. Looked up from germline, CDR1 is LGHNA and CDR2 is YNFKEQ. The germline V and J ends were trimmed by 0 bases and 6 bases, with 17 bases remaining between them. The CDR3 protein is CASSQDLPGSPAGELFF. CDR3 in DNA: TGTGCCAGCAGCCAAGATTTACCAGGGTCACCGGCCGGGGAGCTGTTTTTT.

V is TRBV5-6 and J is TRBJ1-2; D gene uncertain. V gave up 4 bases and J gave up 0 bases, with 13 bases separating them. This CDR3 region has 15 residues. Germline CDR1 SGHDT, CDR2 YYEEEE. The CDR3 spells CASSREPGTNYGYTF. For the CDR3, the DNA is TGTGCCAGCAGCCGAGAGCCGGGAACTAACTATGGCTACACCTTC.

The rearrangement uses TRBV10-3 and TRBJ1-4; 8 bases match TRBD1. V trimming: 11 bases; J trimming: 3 bases; junction bases outside the gene matches: 8. Germline CDR1 reads ENHRY; CDR2 reads SYGVKD. The CDR3 runs 14 residues. DNA for the CDR3: TGTGCCGCCCGAGGGACAGGCGCTAATGAAAAACTGTTTTTT. This sequence encodes CAARGTGANEKLFF.

The V call is TRBV7-8, the J call TRBJ2-1; perhaps TRBD1 as D (6 bases). CDR1 and CDR2 from the germline V gene are SGHVS and FQNEAQ. The CDR3 contains 14 residues. The V end lost 5 bases, the J end lost 5 bases, and 13 bases lay between the germline ends. The CDR3 nucleotides are TGTGCCAGCAGCCGCCAGGGGTCGAACAATGAGCAGTTCTTC. This sequence encodes CASSRQGSNNEQFF.

The V and J genes are TRBV29-1 and TRBJ2-3, with D hard to call. With 6 bases removed from V and 2 bases from J, the gap between germline ends came to 9 bases. Germline CDR1 SQVTM, CDR2 ANQGSEA. The CDR3 spans 12 residues. In nucleotides, the CDR3 is TGCAGCGTCTGGGCCCCCACAGATACGCAGTATTTT. It yields the protein CSVWAPTDTQYF.

Points on this clone: One junction end disagrees with the germline gene, perhaps due to a read error. V and J are TRBV19 and TRBJ2-5, with TRBD1 matching 7 bases. The CDR3 has 14 residues. CDR1 LNHDA and CDR2 SQIVND come from the germline V gene (reference sequence). Here the CDR3 reads CASSIYRGQQTQYF. CDR3 DNA: TGTGCCAGTAGTATCTACAGGGGCCAACAGACCCAGTACTTC.

V usage is TRBV6-6 and J usage is TRBJ1-3; possibly TRBD1 for D (6 bases). Germline values: CDR1 MNHNY, CDR2 SVGAGI (reference sequence). V gave up 2 bases and J gave up 4 bases, with 9 bases separating them. The CDR3 extends over 14 amino acids. This chain's CDR3 is CASSYAGEGNTIYF. The CDR3 coding sequence is TGTGCCAGCAGTTACGCAGGGGAAGGAAACACCATATATTTT.

The gene calls are TRBV9 and TRBJ1-1; D is unclear. V gave up 5 bases and J gave up 1 base, with 12 bases separating them. Germline loops: CDR1 SGDLS, CDR2 YYNGEE. This CDR3 spans 14 amino acids. The CDR3 sequence: CASSRGDPNTEAFF. The DNA of the CDR3 is TGTGCCAGCAGTAGAGGAGACCCGAACACTGAAGCTTTCTTT.

The chain recombines TRBV6-1 with TRBJ2-7; D is undetermined. The CDR3 sequence is 12 residues long. The V end was cut by 0 bases, the J end by 4 bases, with 4 bases between. Germline CDR1 MNHNS, CDR2 SASEGT. In DNA form, the CDR3 reads TGTGCCAGCAGTGAAGCGCAGTACGAGCAGTACTTC. Protein product: CASSEAQYEQYF.

The V and J genes are TRBV7-2 and TRBJ2-5, with 8 bases lining up with TRBD2. The J call may be in error: the DNA end matches TRBJ2-7 better. The CDR3 is 15 residues long. Per germline, CDR1 SGHTA and CDR2 FQGNSA. CDR3 bases: TGTGCCAGCAGCTTAGACTTAGCGGGGCTCTACGAGCAGTACTTC. Translation gives CASSLDLAGLYEQYF.

This rearrangement joins TRBV30 to TRBJ2-7; no definite D call. There are 14 residues in the CDR3. Per the germline V gene, CDR1 is GTSNPN and CDR2 is SVGIG (reference sequence). The V end was cut by 3 bases, the J end by 9 bases, with 21 bases between. CDR3 sequence (DNA): TGTGCCTGGAGCCCCCCGCCCGCCCGTGAGCGGCAGTACTTC. Translated: CAWSPPPARERQYF.